The clone carrying this T cell receptor (beta chain) occurred a few times. This sample is part of a study of neurological immune-mediated disorders. TCRdb reprocessed the 5' RACE reads with MiXCR, giving one entry per CDR3 protein. Among some 47,000 distinct CDR3 sequences listed, around 16% were seen once. V lost 3 bases and J lost 0; bases outside the gene matches: 16. The CDR3 covers 21 residues. Unsorted libraries were prepared from 2 million PBMCs held at -80 C. Sequenced input: PBMCs. The sequence derives from a man in his fifties or sixties in good health. The genes are TRBV12-3 or TRBV12-4 and TRBJ2-1, with TRBD2 matching 11 bases. In nucleotides, the CDR3 is TGTGCCAGCAGTTTCCTCCCGGGCGGGGGACTAGCGGAGAGCTCCTACAATGAGCAGTTCTTC. Translating gives CASSFLPGGGLAESSYNEQFF.